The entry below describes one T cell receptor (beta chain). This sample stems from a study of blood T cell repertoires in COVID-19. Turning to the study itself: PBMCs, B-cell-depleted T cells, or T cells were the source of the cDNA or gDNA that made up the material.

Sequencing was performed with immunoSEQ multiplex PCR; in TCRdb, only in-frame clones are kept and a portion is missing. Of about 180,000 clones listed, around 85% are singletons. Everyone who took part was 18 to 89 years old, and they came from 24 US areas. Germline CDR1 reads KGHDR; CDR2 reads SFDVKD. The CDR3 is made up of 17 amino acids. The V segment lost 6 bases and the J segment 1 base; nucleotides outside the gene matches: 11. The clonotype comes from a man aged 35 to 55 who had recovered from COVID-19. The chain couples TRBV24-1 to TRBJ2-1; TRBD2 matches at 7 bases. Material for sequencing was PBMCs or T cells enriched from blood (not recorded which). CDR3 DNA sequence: TGTGCCACCAGTATAGTTGGCGGGAGTGCGTCCTACAATGAGCAGTTCTTC. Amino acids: CATSIVGGSASYNEQFF.